The 6 T cell receptor beta chains listed next were all sequenced from one sample in a study of blood T cell repertoires in COVID-19. Only in-frame clones appear in the TCRdb table, and some are missing; sequencing was by immunoSEQ multiplex PCR. The sample has 200,000 or so clones, 70% to 90% seen once; the top ten hold around 8.4%. Sequenced sample: PBMCs or T cells enriched from blood (not recorded which). These receptors were taken from a woman younger than 35 who had recovered from COVID-19.

V usage is TRBV10-3 and J usage is TRBJ2-3; possibly TRBD1 for D (6 bases). The CDR3 has 14 amino acids. Trimming took 6 bases from V and 5 from J, leaving 15 bases between them. Per the germline V gene, CDR1 is ENHRY and CDR2 is SYGVKD. CDR3 in amino acids: CAISQIQGRDTQYF. CDR3 sequence (DNA): TGTGCCATCAGCCAAATACAGGGTCGAGATACGCAGTATTTT.

The chain carries TRBV4-1 and TRBJ1-1; a weak D match, TRBD1 (5 bases). The CDR3 has 14 amino acids. The V and J ends lost 2 bases and 3 bases respectively, with 10 bases between them. Germline V lookup: CDR1 MGHRA, CDR2 YSYEKL. The CDR3 sequence: CASSQWAGDTEAFF. The CDR3 coding sequence is TGCGCCAGCAGCCAATGGGCGGGGGACACTGAAGCTTTCTTT.

This clone was detected only once. V is TRBV27 and J is TRBJ2-5, with D perhaps TRBD1 (5 bases). The CDR3 totals 17 residues. Germline values: CDR1 MNHEY, CDR2 SMNVEV (reference sequence). V lost 5 bases, J lost 4 bases, and 23 bases lay in between. The chain's CDR3 is CASSAYRRVLQLETQYF. The CDR3 nucleotides are TGTGCCAGCAGTGCTTACCGCAGGGTCTTGCAGTTAGAGACCCAGTACTTC.

The rearrangement joins TRBV28 to TRBJ2-1; tentative D call: TRBD1 (6 bases). This CDR3 has 16 residues. Germline V gene sequence: CDR1 MDHEN, CDR2 SYDVKM. V dropped 11 bases and J dropped 0 bases, with 20 bases sitting between them. DNA of the CDR3: TGTGCCGGGGGCCGGGGCCCAATAAGCTCCTACAATGAGCAGTTCTTC. Its translation is CAGGRGPISSYNEQFF.

V and J are TRBV28 and TRBJ1-5, with 8 bases that match TRBD1. This CDR3 is 16 amino acids long. Germline values: CDR1 MDHEN, CDR2 SYDVKM. Germline trimming cut 4 bases from V and 3 bases from J; bases unmatched to any gene: 8. The CDR3 loop reads CASSSRGQGLNQPQHF. The DNA of the CDR3 is TGTGCCAGCAGTTCCCGCGGACAGGGTCTCAATCAGCCCCAGCATTTT.

The genes are TRBV24-1 and TRBJ2-7; 10 bases line up with TRBD1. V lost 4 bases and J lost 4; bases outside the gene matches: 6. The CDR3 covers 15 residues. Germline lookup yields CDR1 KGHDR and CDR2 SFDVKD. CDR3 sequence: CATSEGTGVRYEQYF. The CDR3 DNA follows: TGTGCCACCAGTGAGGGGACAGGGGTACGGTACGAGCAGTACTTC.